The subject of this entry is one T cell receptor (beta chain). The antigen is unknown. This sample was taken from a study of Ad26.COV2.S vaccination and SARS-CoV-2 variants. Study summary: Of the COV1001 trial arms, the Ad26.COV2.S arm included the donor.

TCRdb keeps only in-frame clones here, not all; method: immunoSEQ multiplex PCR. The table shows about 680,000 clones, with roughly nine tenths occurring only once. Findings and caveats of the study: The TCR-based breadth and depth measures might underestimate overall T cell responses. Non-spike TCR breadth showed similarity between vaccine and placebo recipients.

Treatment denoted: roughly 18 received Ad26.COV2.S at low or high dose, single or two shots; about 5 received placebo; per-sample allocation not given. On day 63 after the first injection, vaccine and placebo recipients gave samples. Germline CDR1 LNHDA, CDR2 SQIVND (reference sequence). The CDR3 is 14 amino acids. The germline V and J ends were trimmed by 6 bases and 4 bases, with 13 bases remaining between them. The rearrangement links TRBV19 to TRBJ1-5, with D perhaps TRBD1 (6 bases). The sequence derives from a person between 18 and 65 years old who received the Ad26.COV2.S COVID-19 vaccine or a placebo. The sequencing used peripheral blood, collected in a trial of Ad26.COV2.S vaccine versus placebo. CDR3 loop: CASRPTGFNQPQHF. CDR3 DNA: TGTGCCAGTAGACCGACAGGATTTAATCAGCCCCAGCATTTT.